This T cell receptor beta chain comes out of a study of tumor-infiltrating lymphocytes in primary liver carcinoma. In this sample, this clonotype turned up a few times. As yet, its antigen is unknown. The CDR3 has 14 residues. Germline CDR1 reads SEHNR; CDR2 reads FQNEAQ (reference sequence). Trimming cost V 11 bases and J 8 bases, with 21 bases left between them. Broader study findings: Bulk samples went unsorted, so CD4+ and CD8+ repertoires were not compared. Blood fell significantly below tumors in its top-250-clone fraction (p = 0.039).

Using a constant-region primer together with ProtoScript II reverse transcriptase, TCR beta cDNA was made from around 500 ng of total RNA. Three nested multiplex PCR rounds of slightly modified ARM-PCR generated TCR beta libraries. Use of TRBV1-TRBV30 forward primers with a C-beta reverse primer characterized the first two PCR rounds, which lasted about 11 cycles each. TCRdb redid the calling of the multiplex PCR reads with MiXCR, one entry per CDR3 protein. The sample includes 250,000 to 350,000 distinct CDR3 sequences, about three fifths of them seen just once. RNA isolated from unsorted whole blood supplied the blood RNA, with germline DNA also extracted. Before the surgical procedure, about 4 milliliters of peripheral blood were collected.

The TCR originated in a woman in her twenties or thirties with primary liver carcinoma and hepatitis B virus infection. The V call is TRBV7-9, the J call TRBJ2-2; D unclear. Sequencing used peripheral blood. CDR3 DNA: TGTGCCCTTACGGAGCCAATCTTTCGGGGGGAGCTGTTTTTT. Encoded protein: CALTEPIFRGELFF.